The clone carrying this T cell receptor (beta chain) was seen just once. Its antigen is unidentified. Vbeta (60) and Jbeta (13) primers were used in the PCR. TCRdb's copy holds only in-frame clones and misses some; the assay was immunoSEQ multiplex PCR. The top ten hold about 2.5% of the sample, which has 220,000 or so clones, more than 75% seen once. This sample was included in a study of cytomegalovirus exposure and HLA in healthy donors. The overall study: Earlier, about 179 million T cells were analyzed, and 117 million unique TCR beta sequences were found among them. Around 85 million unique TCR sequences came from HLA-typed donors in an early release.

Germline loops: CDR1 SNHLY, CDR2 FYNNEI. V shed 3 bases and J shed 1 base, with 6 bases lying between them. The CDR3 totals 13 residues. General observations from the study: Cytomegalovirus-associated status was assigned to 150 to 200 TCR beta chains.

The specimen sequenced was PBMCs. The chain is built from TRBV2 and TRBJ2-5, with TRBD2 as a possible D gene (5 bases). The receptor's source is a woman in her forties in good health and CMV-seronegative. The CDR3 loop reads CASSEEVQETQYF. Written as DNA, the CDR3 is TGTGCCAGCAGTGAGGAGGTCCAAGAGACCCAGTACTTC.